This is a list of T cell receptor beta chains from one sample in a study of T cell responses to AZD1222 COVID-19 vaccine. Measured with immunoSEQ multiplex PCR; TCRdb has only the in-frame clones, and not every one. The profile shows 110,000 or so clones, about 88% of them singletons. The material was peripheral blood, obtained on day 0 of AZD1222 vaccination. The receptors shown here come from an adult in good health. The CDR3 runs from the conserved cysteine through the conserved F or W. D genes are given only for firm matches. Some rows have no size entry. The others give once, few or many, or a class for an expanded clone.

V gene	J gene	clone size	D gene	CDR3 protein	CDR3 DNA
TRBV3-1/TRBV3-2	TRBJ1-3	.	.	CASSRSGSAGNTIYF	TGTGCCAGCAGCCGATCAGGTTCGGCTGGAAACACCATATATTTT
TRBV9	TRBJ2-5	.	.	CASSVQGTPTLETQYF	TGTGCCAGCAGCGTGCAGGGGACCCCGACTTTGGAGACCCAGTACTTC
TRBV29-1	TRBJ1-3	.	.	CSVAGGSSGNTIYF	TGCAGCGTTGCGGGAGGGAGCTCTGGAAACACCATATATTTT
TRBV4-2	TRBJ1-5	.	.	CASSQEPGRDQPQHF	TGTGCCAGCAGCCAAGAACCGGGGCGGGATCAGCCCCAGCATTTT
TRBV28	TRBJ1-2	.	.	CASNDRAYGYTF	TGTGCCAGCAACGACAGAGCCTATGGCTACACCTTC
TRBV5-1	TRBJ1-3	once	.	CASSEGGSGNTIYF	TGCGCCAGCAGCGAAGGGGGCTCTGGAAACACCATATATTTT
TRBV3-1/TRBV3-2	TRBJ1-6	.	.	CASSQGQINNSPLHF	TGTGCCAGCAGCCAAGGGCAGATAAATAATTCACCCCTCCACTTT
TRBV7-9	TRBJ2-1	.	TRBD1	CASSPGQGERNEQFF	TGTGCCAGCAGCCCCGGACAGGGGGAAAGAAATGAGCAGTTCTTC
TRBV6-5	TRBJ1-2	.	.	CASSPEPRAGNGYTF	TGTGCCAGCAGTCCCGAGCCCAGGGCCGGGAATGGCTACACCTTC
TRBV19	TRBJ2-6	.	TRBD1	CASSRDRASSGANVLTF	TGTGCCAGTAGTAGAGACAGGGCTAGCTCTGGGGCCAACGTCCTGACTTTC
TRBV29-1	TRBJ1-2	.	.	CSVEGGGADYGYTF	TGCAGCGTTGAAGGAGGGGGGGCCGACTATGGCTACACCTTC
TRBV5-1	TRBJ1-1	.	TRBD1	CASSLITGRRGLNTEAFF	TGCGCCAGCAGCTTGATCACAGGGCGCAGGGGGTTGAACACTGAAGCTTTCTTT
TRBV4-2	TRBJ2-1	few	TRBD2	CASSHGLASDEQFF	TGTGCCAGCAGCCACGGACTAGCGAGCGATGAGCAGTTCTTC
TRBV7-9	TRBJ2-3	.	.	CASSLAGRGYRTDTQYF	TGTGCCAGCAGCTTAGCGGGCAGGGGCTACCGCACAGATACGCAGTATTTT
TRBV3-1/TRBV3-2	TRBJ1-2	.	TRBD1	CASTGSRTGGHTF	TGTGCCAGCACGGGGTCCAGGACAGGGGGCCACACCTTC
TRBV7-9	TRBJ2-7	.	.	CASSPLVGAVPYEQYF	TGTGCCAGCAGCCCCCTTGTGGGGGCTGTCCCCTACGAGCAGTACTTC
TRBV18	TRBJ2-7	few	.	CASSPLTGRVSGEQYF	TGTGCCAGCTCACCCCTGACAGGGAGGGTATCGGGCGAGCAGTACTTC
TRBV5-4	TRBJ1-6	.	TRBD1	CASSLGGTGGTNSPLHF	TGTGCCAGCAGCTTGGGGGGGACAGGGGGCACAAATTCACCCCTCCACTTT
TRBV9	TRBJ2-3	.	.	CASSLGRSSTDTQYF	TGTGCCAGCAGCCTAGGACGCTCTAGCACAGATACGCAGTATTTT
TRBV7-2	TRBJ2-4	.	TRBD2	CASSPSGSTKNIQYF	TGTGCCAGCAGCCCTAGCGGGAGTACCAAAAACATTCAGTACTTC
TRBV7-8	TRBJ2-7	.	TRBD2	CASSPRDYHGEQYF	TGTGCCAGCAGCCCCCGGGACTACCATGGGGAGCAGTACTTC
TRBV5-1	TRBJ2-6	.	.	CASSSPSSGANVLTF	TGCGCCAGCAGCTCCCCCAGCTCTGGGGCCAACGTCCTGACTTTC
TRBV7-2	TRBJ1-6	once	.	CASSLSRSVNNSPLHF	TGTGCCAGCAGCCTTAGCCGGAGTGTAAATAATTCACCCCTCCACTTT
TRBV9	TRBJ2-7	.	TRBD1	CASSSGQGAYEQYF	TGTGCCAGCAGCTCGGGACAGGGGGCCTACGAGCAGTACTTC
TRBV24-1	TRBJ2-5	.	TRBD1	CATSDSTGYGETQYF	TGTGCCACCAGTGATTCGACAGGGTATGGTGAGACCCAGTACTTC
TRBV12-3/TRBV12-4	TRBJ2-7	.	.	CASSLNSGEQYF	TGTGCCAGCAGTTTAAATAGTGGCGAGCAGTACTTC